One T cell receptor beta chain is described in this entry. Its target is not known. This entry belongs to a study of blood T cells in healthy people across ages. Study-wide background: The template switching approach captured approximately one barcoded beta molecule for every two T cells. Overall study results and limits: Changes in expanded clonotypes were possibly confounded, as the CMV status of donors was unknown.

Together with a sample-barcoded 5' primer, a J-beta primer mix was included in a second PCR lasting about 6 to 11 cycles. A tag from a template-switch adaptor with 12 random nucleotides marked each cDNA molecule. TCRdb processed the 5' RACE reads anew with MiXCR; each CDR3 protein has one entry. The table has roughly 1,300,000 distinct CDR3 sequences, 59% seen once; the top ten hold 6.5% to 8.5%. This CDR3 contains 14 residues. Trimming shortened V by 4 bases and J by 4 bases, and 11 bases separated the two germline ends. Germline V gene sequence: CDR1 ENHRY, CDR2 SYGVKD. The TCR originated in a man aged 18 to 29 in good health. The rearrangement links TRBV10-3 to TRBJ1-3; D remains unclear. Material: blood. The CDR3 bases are TGTGCCATCAGTGTCCCGGGATACGGAAACACCATATATTTT. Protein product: CAISVPGYGNTIYF.